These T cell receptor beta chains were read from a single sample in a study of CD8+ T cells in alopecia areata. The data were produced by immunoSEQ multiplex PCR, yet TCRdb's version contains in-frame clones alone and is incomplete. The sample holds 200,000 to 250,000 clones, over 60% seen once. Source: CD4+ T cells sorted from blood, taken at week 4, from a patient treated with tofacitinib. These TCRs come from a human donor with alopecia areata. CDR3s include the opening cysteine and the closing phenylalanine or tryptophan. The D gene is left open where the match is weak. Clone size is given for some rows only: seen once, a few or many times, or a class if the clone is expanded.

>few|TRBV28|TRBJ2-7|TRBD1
TGTGCCAGCCGCTCTTCCGGGACAGATCACGAGCAGTACTTC
CASRSSGTDHEQYF
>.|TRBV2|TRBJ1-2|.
TGTGCCAGCAGTGGGGGCCTCAACTATGGCTACACCTTC
CASSGGLNYGYTF
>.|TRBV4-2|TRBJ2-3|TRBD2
TGTGCCAGCATGGGACTAGGGACAGATACGCAGTATTTT
CASMGLGTDTQYF
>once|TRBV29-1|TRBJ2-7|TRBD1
TGCAGCGCTGGGGACAGCTCCTACGAGCAGTACTTC
CSAGDSSYEQYF
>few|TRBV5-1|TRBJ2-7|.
TGCGCCAGCAGCTTGGCTTGGGGCGGGTCCTCCTACGAGCAGTACTTC
CASSLAWGGSSYEQYF
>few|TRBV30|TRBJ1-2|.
TGTGCCTGGAGCCCAGGATGGGGTCCAGGTCATACCTTC
CAWSPGWGPGHTF
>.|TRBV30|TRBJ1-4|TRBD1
TGTGCCTGGAGTCCAGGACAGGGGGCGCGTGAAAAACTGTTTTTT
CAWSPGQGAREKLFF
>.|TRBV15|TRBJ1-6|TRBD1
TGTGCCACCAGCAGAGAAAGACAGGGTAATTCACCCCTCCACTTT
CATSRERQGNSPLHF
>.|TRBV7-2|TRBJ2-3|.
TGTGCCAGCAGCTTAAGGGTGGGGGCGCGCACAGATACGCAGTATTTT
CASSLRVGARTDTQYF
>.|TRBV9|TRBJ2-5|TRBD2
TGTGCCAGCAGCGTTGGGACTAGCGGAGTCCAAGAGACCCAGTACTTC
CASSVGTSGVQETQYF
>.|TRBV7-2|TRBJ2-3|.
TGTGCCAGCAGCTTAGGGAACTTGGTGGATACGCAGTATTTT
CASSLGNLVDTQYF
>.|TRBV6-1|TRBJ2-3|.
TGTGCCAGCAGTGCCGAACCTATTTCCGTTGGTACGCAGTATTTT
CASSAEPISVGTQYF
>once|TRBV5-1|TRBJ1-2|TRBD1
TGCGCCAGCGCCCCGGGACAGGGGTATGGCTACACCTTC
CASAPGQGYGYTF
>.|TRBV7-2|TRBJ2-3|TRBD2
TGTGCCAGCAGCCGGACTAGCGGGGGGGTCCGGGATACGCAGTATTTT
CASSRTSGGVRDTQYF
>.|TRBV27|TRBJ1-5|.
TGTGCCAGCAGTTTAATGGGTCAGCCCCAGCATTTT
CASSLMGQPQHF
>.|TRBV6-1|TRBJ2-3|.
TGTGCCAGCAGTGAACAGGGTTCCTCACCCTATACGCAGTATTTT
CASSEQGSSPYTQYF
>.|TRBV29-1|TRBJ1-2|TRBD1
TGCAGCGTTGGCGGAAACAGGGGGCTTTCTGGCTACACCTTC
CSVGGNRGLSGYTF
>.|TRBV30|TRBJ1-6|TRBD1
TGTGCCTGGATCGGACAGGGGTATTCACCCCTCCACTTT
CAWIGQGYSPLHF
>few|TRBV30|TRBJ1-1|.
TGTGCCTGGAGTGACCCAGGGAAGGGGTCCTCCGTCACTGAAGCTTTCTTT
CAWSDPGKGSSVTEAFF
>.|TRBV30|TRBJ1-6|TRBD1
TGTGCCTGGAGTGTGGAGGGACAGGGTAGATCACCCCTCCACTTT
CAWSVEGQGRSPLHF
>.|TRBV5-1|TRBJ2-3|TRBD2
TGCGCCAGCAGCTTGGACCCTAGCGGGACCACAGATACGCAGTATTTT
CASSLDPSGTTDTQYF
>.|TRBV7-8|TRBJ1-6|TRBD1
TGTGCCAGCACCGTGCTTCTGGCAGGGGGCTCCTATAATTCACCCCTCCACTTT
CASTVLLAGGSYNSPLHF
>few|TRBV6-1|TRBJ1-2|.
TGTGCCAGCAACCCGAGCGGCAGTGGCTACACCTTC
CASNPSGSGYTF
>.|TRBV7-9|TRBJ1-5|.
TGTGCCAGCAGCTACGAATTGACATTTAGCAATCAGCCCCAGCATTTT
CASSYELTFSNQPQHF
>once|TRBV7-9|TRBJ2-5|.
TGTGCCAGCAGCCCCGACTTGGGGGGGACCCAGTACTTC
CASSPDLGGTQYF
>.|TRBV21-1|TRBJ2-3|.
TGTGCCAGCAGCAAAGACGCCCCGGGGACTAGCGCCAGCACAGATACGCAGTATTTT
CASSKDAPGTSASTDTQYF
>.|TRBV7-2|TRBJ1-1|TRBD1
TGTGCCAGCAGCTCCCTCCGGGACAGTTTGTCCTATGGAACCTCTTTCTTT
CASSSLRDSLSYGTSFF
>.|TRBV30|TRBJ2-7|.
TGTGCCTGGAGTGTGACGGAAGTGTCCTACGAGCAGTACTTC
CAWSVTEVSYEQYF
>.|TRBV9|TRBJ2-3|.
TGTGCCAGCAGCGTTTTGACAGATACGCAGTATTTT
CASSVLTDTQYF
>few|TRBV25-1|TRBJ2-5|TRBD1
TGTGCCAGCAGTTCCACACCGGGACAGGGGGTCGAGACCCAGTACTTC
CASSSTPGQGVETQYF
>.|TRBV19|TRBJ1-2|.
TGTGCCAGTAGTATTATCCCGACAGCTAACTATGGCTACACCTTC
CASSIIPTANYGYTF